One and the same sample provided the 26 T cell receptor beta chains below, sequenced in a study of T cell responses to AZD1222 COVID-19 vaccine. Produced via immunoSEQ multiplex PCR; TCRdb's table is partial and in-frame only. The sample contains 100,000 to 140,000 clones, approximately 90% of which appear only once. The sequencing used peripheral blood, collected 28 days after the second AZD1222 dose. The receptors shown here come from an adult who received the AZD1222 COVID-19 vaccine.

The gene calls are TRBV27 and TRBJ2-7; 7 bases match TRBD1. With 3 bases clipped from V and 2 bases from J, the junction kept 7 bases outside the gene matches. The CDR3 length is 15 residues. Germline V lookup: CDR1 MNHEY, CDR2 SMNVEV (reference sequence). The CDR3 protein is CASSLSGTVTYEQYF. The CDR3 DNA follows: TGTGCCAGCAGTTTGTCAGGGACAGTTACCTACGAGCAGTACTTC.

V usage is TRBV9 and J usage is TRBJ2-7, with D possibly being TRBD1 (6 bases). V dropped 3 bases and J dropped 4 bases, with 14 bases sitting between them. Germline assignment: CDR1 SGDLS and CDR2 YYNGEE. The length of the CDR3 is 14 residues. CDR3 in DNA: TGTGCCAGCAGCGAGGACAGCTACAGGTACGAGCAGTACTTC. This sequence encodes CASSEDSYRYEQYF.

The chain couples TRBV6-4 to TRBJ2-2, with 8 nucleotides matching TRBD1. The germline V gene has CDR1 MRHNA and CDR2 SNTAGT. Trimming cost V 6 bases and J 4 bases; bases outside gene matches: 10. The CDR3 is made up of 16 amino acids. The CDR3 nucleotides read TGTGCCAGCAGCACAGGGGGAGGCAGTGGCACCGGGGAGCTGTTTTTT. Translating gives CASSTGGGSGTGELFF.

This chain uses TRBV9 with TRBJ2-6, with TRBD2 matching over 10 bases. Germline V gene sequence: CDR1 SGDLS, CDR2 YYNGEE. This CDR3 comprises 20 residues. V lost 2 bases to trimming and J lost 0 bases; unmatched junction nucleotides: 11. For the CDR3, the DNA is TGTGCCAGCAGCGTCAAAACCGGACTAGCGGAGACCTCTGGGGCCAACGTCCTGACTTTC. This sequence encodes CASSVKTGLAETSGANVLTF.

The chain combines TRBV6-1 with TRBJ2-3; 8 nucleotides agree with TRBD2. J gave up 3 bases and V 2 bases, and 7 bases lay outside the gene matches. Germline values: CDR1 MNHNS, CDR2 SASEGT. The CDR3 runs 16 residues. The CDR3 is CASSENRLASTDTQYF. The CDR3 DNA follows: TGTGCCAGCAGTGAAAACCGACTAGCGTCAACAGATACGCAGTATTTT.

The chain links TRBV15 to TRBJ2-1; tentatively, D is TRBD1 or TRBD2 (5 bases each). V dropped 0 bases and J dropped 5 bases, with 20 bases sitting between them. This CDR3 contains 18 residues. In germline, CDR1 is LNHNV, CDR2 YYDKDF (reference sequence). The CDR3 DNA follows: TGTGCCACCAGCAGAGATCCTGGGGCGGGCCCCTGGAACAATGAGCAGTTCTTC. Encoded protein: CATSRDPGAGPWNNEQFF.

The genes are TRBV9 and TRBJ2-1, with TRBD2 matching 12 bases. Unmatched junction bases numbered 16, after V lost 2 bases and J lost 10 bases. Germline V lookup: CDR1 SGDLS, CDR2 YYNGEE. The CDR3 is 18 amino acids. CDR3 sequence: CASSVDPSGRGPQSEQFF. Written as DNA, the CDR3 is TGTGCCAGCAGCGTTGATCCTAGCGGGAGGGGGCCCCAAAGCGAGCAGTTCTTC.

The chain carries TRBV6-5 and TRBJ2-1; 9 nucleotides match TRBD1. CDR3 length equals 11 residues. The germline V gene has CDR1 MNHEY and CDR2 SVGAGI. This CDR3 reads CASDRGFEQFF. CDR3 bases: TGTGCTTCGGACAGGGGTTTTGAGCAGTTCTTC.

The chain carries TRBV27 and TRBJ2-2; D is unresolved. The ends were cut back, 7 bases at V and 3 bases at J, with 12 bases in the middle. Germline lookup yields CDR1 MNHEY and CDR2 SMNVEV (reference sequence). This CDR3 has 14 residues. In nucleotides, the CDR3 is TGTGCCAGCACCTCAGAAGAGGACACCGGGGAGCTGTTTTTT. Its protein product is CASTSEEDTGELFF.

The DNA for the CDR3 is TGTGCCAGCTGGCCCGCAGGGGGCTCCAATGGCTACACCTTC. Residues: CASWPAGGSNGYTF. The rearrangement joins TRBV27 to TRBJ1-2, with 8 bases lining up with TRBD1. CDR1 MNHEY and CDR2 SMNVEV come from the germline V gene (reference sequence). This CDR3 comprises 14 residues. V lost 8 bases to trimming and J lost 6 bases; unmatched junction nucleotides: 11.

The V call is TRBV30, the J call TRBJ1-2; 7 positions match TRBD1. Germline V gene data show CDR1 as GTSNPN and CDR2 as SVGIG (reference sequence). The CDR3 length is 16 residues. V lost 3 bases and J lost 5; bases outside the gene matches: 15. The CDR3 region has the DNA TGTGCCTGGAGCCTTAACCCCCGACAGGGTCAATATGGCTACACCTTC. It specifies CAWSLNPRQGQYGYTF.

This sequence joins TRBV6-2 or TRBV6-3 and TRBJ2-1; the D gene is possibly TRBD2 (5 bases). This CDR3 region has 17 residues. Germline lookup yields CDR1 MNHEY and CDR2 SVGEGT. The ends were cut back, 6 bases at V and 4 bases at J, with 22 bases in the middle. Written as DNA, the CDR3 is TGTGCCAGCAGCTCAGGTCGGGAACCTCAACGGTACAATGAGCAGTTCTTC. Translated: CASSSGREPQRYNEQFF.

The V gene is TRBV28, the J gene TRBJ1-5; possible D gene TRBD1, 5 bases. This CDR3 contains 15 residues. Trimming took 6 bases from V and 9 from J, leaving 21 bases between them. CDR1 MDHEN and CDR2 SYDVKM come from the germline V gene. CDR3 DNA sequence: TGTGCCAGCAGCCTTATCCGGGACCCCTTGCGGCCCCAGCATTTT. Translating gives CASSLIRDPLRPQHF.

The chain links TRBV3-1 (or the pseudogene TRBV3-2) to TRBJ2-7, with D possibly being TRBD1 or TRBD2 (5 bases each). Germline-derived CDR1 and CDR2 are LGHDT and YNNKEL (reference sequence). V lost 0 bases and J lost 8, with 17 bases in between. The CDR3 loop spans 15 amino acids. The CDR3 reads CASSQDLRQTTKQYF. The CDR3 region has the DNA TGTGCCAGCAGCCAAGATCTGAGACAGACTACGAAGCAGTACTTC.

This clone turned up a few times. The chain recombines TRBV4-3 with TRBJ2-7, with D perhaps matching TRBD2 (5 bases). Trimming removed 0 bases at V and 3 bases at J, with 12 bases between. Germline CDR1 is LGHNA and CDR2 is YSLEER. CDR3 length equals 15 residues. Here the CDR3 DNA reads TGCGCCAGCAGCCAAGATCCGGGAATTTTCTACGAGCAGTACTTC. It translates to CASSQDPGIFYEQYF.

This clone was seen a single time. This chain connects TRBV2 to TRBJ1-4; D is perhaps TRBD1 (6 bases). With 7 bases removed from V and 8 bases from J, the gap between germline ends came to 14 bases. The CDR3 covers 13 residues. CDR1 is SNHLY and CDR2 is FYNNEI in the germline V gene. CDR3 amino acids: CASTAGASEKLFF. CDR3 coding DNA: TGTGCCAGCACGGCAGGGGCGAGCGAAAAACTGTTTTTT.

V and J are TRBV7-2 and TRBJ2-4; a weak D match, TRBD2 (5 bases). The CDR3 has 15 residues. The germline V gene has CDR1 SGHTA and CDR2 FQGNSA. Trimming took 3 bases from V and 0 from J, leaving 9 bases between them. The CDR3: CASSFRGLAKNIQYF. The CDR3 DNA is TGTGCCAGCAGCTTCCGCGGGTTAGCCAAAAACATTCAGTACTTC.

The chain carries TRBV5-1 and TRBJ1-5, with 7 bases identical to TRBD1. Germline values: CDR1 SGHRS, CDR2 YFSETQ. CDR3 length: 15 amino acids. V lost 0 bases and J lost 4; bases outside the gene matches: 4. The CDR3 sequence is CASSLGQGPNQPQHF. CDR3 nucleotide sequence: TGCGCCAGCAGCTTGGGACAGGGACCGAATCAGCCCCAGCATTTT.

The genes are TRBV5-1 and TRBJ2-7; 11 positions match TRBD1. Germline V CDR1 and CDR2: SGHRS, YFSETQ. This CDR3 region has 15 residues. Trimming took 4 bases from V and 0 from J; bases not matched to a gene: 3. The CDR3 coding sequence is TGCGCCAGCAGCGTCGGGACAGGGGGCTCCTACGAGCAGTACTTC. It translates to CASSVGTGGSYEQYF.

A single count supports this clone. This chain uses TRBV13 with TRBJ2-1; 9 nucleotides line up with TRBD2. J lost 8 bases, V lost 3 bases, and 8 bases had no gene match. The CDR3 extends over 15 amino acids. Germline V CDR1 and CDR2: PRHDT, FYEKMQ (reference sequence). CDR3 residues: CASSFSLAGFDEQFF. CDR3 nucleotides: TGTGCCAGCAGCTTCTCCCTAGCGGGATTCGATGAGCAGTTCTTC.

This clone appeared a single time. V gene TRBV4-2 combines with J gene TRBJ2-2, with 8 bases identical to TRBD1. Germline V CDR1 and CDR2: LGHNA, YNFKEQ. The CDR3 is 16 residues long. V shed 3 bases and J 3 bases; nucleotides not matched to a gene: 6. CDR3 sequence reads: CASSQPQGGYTGELFF. The DNA of the CDR3 is TGTGCCAGCAGCCAGCCACAGGGGGGATACACCGGGGAGCTGTTTTTT.

The chain combines TRBV29-1 with TRBJ2-7; no clear D gene. Trimming shortened V by 3 bases and J by 3 bases, and 12 bases separated the two germline ends. Germline CDR1 reads SQVTM; CDR2 reads ANQGSEA. This CDR3 has 13 residues. The CDR3 nucleotides are TGCAGCGTTGAGTCGGCAGGTCGCTACGAGCAGTACTTC. Translated: CSVESAGRYEQYF.

This clone came up once. This chain connects TRBV3-1 (or the pseudogene TRBV3-2) to TRBJ2-1; the match to TRBD2 covers 8 bases. CDR3 size: 13 residues. V dropped 4 bases and J dropped 9; count of bases not matched to a gene: 5. The germline CDR1 and CDR2 sequences are LGHDT and YNNKEL (reference sequence). The CDR3 DNA is TGTGCCAGCAGCCTTTGGACTAGCACTGAGCAGTTCTTC. It yields the protein CASSLWTSTEQFF.

This clone has only a few counts. The genes are TRBV6-1 and TRBJ2-2; 8 bases agree with TRBD2. J was trimmed by 5 bases and V by 3 bases; bases with no gene match: 14. Germline assignment: CDR1 MNHNS and CDR2 SASEGT. The CDR3 is 18 amino acids. CDR3 sequence: CASSDGTTGGPRTGELFF. The CDR3, as DNA: TGTGCCAGCAGTGATGGAACGACGGGAGGGCCAAGAACCGGGGAGCTGTTTTTT.

The J gene is TRBJ2-3, the V gene TRBV21-1; TRBD1 is the table's D call, not checked against the DNA. TRBV21-1 is designated a pseudogene. The CDR3 runs 15 residues. CDR3 coding DNA: TGTGCCAGCACCACCACAGGGGGACTCCCAGATACGCAGTATTTT. This translates into CASTTTGGLPDTQYF.

CDR3: CASRWGRGDTEAFF. The CDR3 DNA sequence: TGTGCCAGCAGGTGGGGGCGTGGAGACACTGAAGCTTTCTTT. V usage is TRBV6-5 and J usage is TRBJ1-1; maybe TRBD1 (6 bases). The ends were cut back, 6 bases at V and 3 bases at J, with 14 bases in the middle. Germline V gene lookup returns CDR1 MNHEY and CDR2 SVGAGI. This CDR3 has 14 amino acids.